The 8 T cell receptor beta chains in this list originate from one sample, sequenced in a study of T cell clones after liver transplantation. Here immunoSEQ multiplex PCR was the method, and the copy in TCRdb shows in-frame clones only, minus some. The data show roughly 80,000 clones, with around four fifths seen just once and 0.4% to 0.6% held by the top ten. Specimen: CD4+ T cells from blood, collected almost 47 months after liver transplant. These TCRs come from a human patient who received a liver transplant. Among the T cells, some may be from the graft donor.

The V call is TRBV18, the J call TRBJ2-7, with 13 bases fitting TRBD2. This CDR3 comprises 15 residues. The V and J ends lost 6 bases and 2 bases, in that order; junction bases with no gene match: 4. Germline V gene data show CDR1 as KGHSH and CDR2 as LQKENI. The CDR3 reads CASSGGLAGPYEQYF. For the CDR3, the DNA is TGTGCCAGCTCGGGGGGACTAGCGGGACCCTACGAGCAGTACTTC.

This clone was observed a single time. This chain uses TRBV19 with TRBJ2-1, with D tentatively TRBD1 (5 bases). V was pared by 2 bases and J by 0 bases, with 8 bases between. This CDR3 spans 15 amino acids. Germline CDR1 is LNHDA and CDR2 is SQIVND (reference sequence). The CDR3 here is CASSISRVSYNEQFF. The CDR3 nucleotides are TGTGCCAGTAGTATATCCAGGGTCTCCTACAATGAGCAGTTCTTC.

The chain is built from TRBV5-1 and TRBJ2-7; D ambiguous. This CDR3 has 14 amino acids. The germline V and J ends were trimmed by 4 bases and 0 bases, with 11 bases remaining between them. CDR1 and CDR2 (germline): SGHRS, YFSETQ. The CDR3, as DNA: TGCGCCAGCAGCCTGGCCGGTGCCTCCTACGAGCAGTACTTC. Encoded protein: CASSLAGASYEQYF.

With respect to this clone: Other nucleotide sequences in the sample specify the same CDR3. The chain couples TRBV5-1 to TRBJ2-1; 10 bases map to TRBD2. The CDR3 is 13 residues long. Germline CDR1 and CDR2: SGHRS and YFSETQ. The trim removed 4 bases at V and 7 bases at J, leaving 2 bases unmatched. The DNA for the CDR3 is TGCGCCAGCAGCCTGGGACTAGCGAATGAGCAGTTCTTC. It is translated as CASSLGLANEQFF.

V gene TRBV28 combines with J gene TRBJ1-2, with D uncertain. CDR1 is MDHEN and CDR2 is SYDVKM in the germline V gene. CDR3 size: 14 residues. The ends were cut back, 2 bases at V and 8 bases at J, with 15 bases in the middle. CDR3 residues: CASSLTTHTYGYTF. CDR3 DNA: TGTGCCAGCAGTTTAACGACCCATACATACGGCTACACCTTC.

The rearrangement links TRBV11-3 to TRBJ2-2; a possible D gene is TRBD1 (5 bases). CDR3 length equals 14 residues. Looked up from germline, CDR1 is SGHNT and CDR2 is YENEEA. Trimming pared 2 bases from V and 1 base from J, leaving 5 bases between. This CDR3 reads CASSLRGNTGELFF. For the CDR3, the DNA is TGTGCCAGCAGCTTAAGGGGGAACACCGGGGAGCTGTTTTTT.

In DNA, the CDR3 is TGTGCCAGTACCCCGGACATTAGCACAGATACGCAGTATTTT. It specifies CASTPDISTDTQYF. This chain connects TRBV19 to TRBJ2-3, with D perhaps TRBD1 (5 bases). This CDR3 comprises 14 residues. Germline V gives CDR1 LNHDA, CDR2 SQIVND (reference sequence). The ends were cut back, 7 bases at V and 0 bases at J, with 11 bases in the middle.

This chain connects TRBV2 to TRBJ2-2; 7 nucleotides agree with TRBD2. The CDR3 is 16 residues long. Trimming took 7 bases from V and 6 from J; bases not matched to a gene: 14. CDR1 is SNHLY and CDR2 is FYNNEI in the germline V gene. CDR3 amino acids: CASMARRGGSPGELFF. For the CDR3, the DNA is TGTGCCAGCATGGCCCGGCGGGGCGGGAGTCCCGGGGAGCTGTTTTTT.